This TCR beta chain was recorded in a study of blood T cells in healthy people across ages. This clonotype was found many times. Sample-barcoded 5' priming and a J-beta primer mix drove a second PCR of roughly 7 to 11 cycles. TCRdb ran MiXCR on the 5' RACE reads and lists one entry per CDR3 protein. Of some 900,000 distinct CDR3 sequences in the sample, around 46% are singletons; the top ten hold roughly 13%. Peripheral blood was drawn, about 9.7 milliliters per donor. The receptor was derived from a man in his thirties or forties in good health. Specimen: blood.

The CDR3 is CSASDRVGQPQHF. CDR3 coding DNA: TGCAGTGCTAGCGACAGGGTAGGGCAGCCCCAGCATTTT. This chain joins TRBV20-1 and TRBJ1-5; 7 bases map to TRBD1. V gave up 3 bases and J gave up 7 bases; unmatched junction bases: 6. CDR3 length equals 13 residues. Germline V CDR1 and CDR2: DFQATT, SNEGSKA (reference sequence).